The T cell receptor beta chain described here comes from a study of T-cell memory formation after mild COVID-19. The overall study: Largely donor-specific TCR clusters were found. Overall study findings and caveats: Mainly in CM and EM were contracting CD4+ clones; CD8+ were in EMRA.

Trimming removed 0 bases from V and 0 bases from J, with 12 bases in between. This CDR3 is 17 amino acids long. Germline lookup yields CDR1 MNHEY and CDR2 SVGAGI. Constant-segment primers were used for 5'RACE, and the resulting TCR alpha and TCR beta cDNA libraries carried sample barcodes and UMIs. TCRdb redid the calling of the 5' RACE reads with MiXCR, one entry per CDR3 protein. The sample lists approximately 150,000 distinct CDR3 sequences, about 6.1% occurring once. The sample holds many counts of this clonotype. Its antigen is still unknown. V gene TRBV6-5 combines with J gene TRBJ2-1; D is ambiguous. The sample comprised PBMCs or a T cell subset sorted from them (not recorded which). This receptor was obtained from an adult woman who had mild COVID-19 (a few samples of this study predate the infection). Cell type and time point are not known. The CDR3 spells CASSYSFPESSYNEQFF. The CDR3 coding sequence is TGTGCCAGCAGTTACTCGTTCCCCGAAAGCTCCTACAATGAGCAGTTCTTC.